One and the same sample provided the 20 T cell receptor beta chains below, sequenced in a study of T cells in Graves' hyperthyroidism and ophthalmopathy. RNA transcripts yielded amplified TCR beta CDR3 regions. An initial round of RT-PCR targeting the TCR CDR3 relied on the HTBI primer set. TCRdb reanalysed the multiplex PCR reads using MiXCR and keeps one entry per CDR3 protein. In the table there are over 200,000 distinct CDR3 sequences, roughly 15% of which are singletons. Sequenced material: blood. Receptors originate from a woman between 40 and 55 years old with Graves' hyperthyroidism that later progressed to Graves' ophthalmopathy.

This clonotype was observed at least ten times. The V and J genes are TRBV25-1 and TRBJ2-7; TRBD2 might be the D (7 bases). Trimming removed 4 bases at V and 5 bases at J, with 15 bases between. Germline assignment: CDR1 MGHDK and CDR2 SYGVNS. This CDR3 spans 14 amino acids. This CDR3 is CASSGQGGGNEQYF. CDR3 sequence (DNA): TGTGCCAGCAGTGGGCAGGGAGGGGGTAACGAGCAGTACTTC.

This clonotype was seen at least ten times. V and J are TRBV12-3 or TRBV12-4 and TRBJ2-1, with 11 nucleotides matching TRBD2. V trimming: 7 bases; J trimming: 4 bases; junction bases outside the gene matches: 6. There are 15 residues in the CDR3. The CDR3 here is CASTPGLAVYNEQFF. The CDR3 coding sequence is TGTGCCAGCACCCCGGGACTAGCGGTTTACAATGAGCAGTTCTTC.

The V and J genes are TRBV27 and TRBJ2-1, with a possible D match to TRBD1 (6 bases). CDR1 is MNHEY, CDR2 SMNVEV, per germline (reference sequence). V was shortened by 1 base and J by 5 bases, with 21 bases between the two germline ends. The CDR3 length is 18 residues. The CDR3 nucleotides are TGTGCCAGCAGTTTATGGGCCCGGACAGTCTATGGGAACAATGAGCAGTTCTTC. Translation gives CASSLWARTVYGNNEQFF.

This clonotype came up many times. This chain joins TRBV28 and TRBJ2-2; tentative D call: TRBD1 (5 bases). The CDR3 contains 17 residues. Germline V gene data show CDR1 as MDHEN and CDR2 as SYDVKM. V lost 3 bases to trimming and J lost 2 bases, with 16 bases between them. The CDR3 nucleotides are TGTGCCAGCAGTTTGGCCTATGGGGCGGCTAACACCGGGGAGCTGTTTTTT. It is translated as CASSLAYGAANTGELFF.

This chain connects TRBV18 to TRBJ2-1, with D uncertain. V was trimmed by 1 base and J by 1 base, leaving 11 bases between them. This CDR3 has 16 amino acids. Looked up from germline, CDR1 is KGHSH and CDR2 is LQKENI. CDR3 in amino acids: CASSPRRLPSYNEQFF. The CDR3 bases are TGTGCCAGCTCACCACGAAGACTCCCTTCCTACAATGAGCAGTTCTTC.

This clonotype has more than one count but fewer than ten. The rearrangement uses TRBV20-1 and TRBJ2-3, with no clear D. Germline V gene data show CDR1 as DFQATT and CDR2 as SNEGSKA (reference sequence). The CDR3 covers 15 residues. V lost 3 bases and J lost 1, with 14 bases in between. The CDR3 here is CSASPRATGTDTQYF. The DNA of the CDR3 is TGCAGTGCTAGCCCGAGAGCTACCGGCACAGATACGCAGTATTTT.

V usage is TRBV2 and J usage is TRBJ2-7, with D perhaps assigned TRBD1 or TRBD2 (5 bases each). Germline V gene sequence: CDR1 SNHLY, CDR2 FYNNEI. CDR3 size: 13 residues. V lost 3 bases and J 5 bases, leaving 11 bases between the germline ends. The CDR3 DNA reads as TGTGCCAGCAGTGATGTGGGGGTTGACGAGCAGTACTTC. Amino acid sequence: CASSDVGVDEQYF.

Many counts were recorded for this clonotype. The chain couples TRBV7-9 to TRBJ1-4; tentatively, D is TRBD1 (5 bases). Per the germline V gene, CDR1 is SEHNR and CDR2 is FQNEAQ (reference sequence). The CDR3 spans 17 residues. Trimming cost V 5 bases and J 0 bases, with 16 bases left between them. CDR3 sequence (DNA): TGTGCCAGCAGCCGCCGGGTGGGGCGAGCAACTAATGAAAAACTGTTTTTT. It translates to CASSRRVGRATNEKLFF.

This clonotype was detected ten times or more. This chain uses TRBV15 with TRBJ2-1; a weak D match, TRBD2 (5 bases). CDR3 size: 13 residues. Germline CDR1 and CDR2: LNHNV and YYDKDF (reference sequence). Deletions cut 4 bases from V and 7 bases from J, with 11 bases between. CDR3 protein: CATSNSERNEQFF. The CDR3 DNA follows: TGTGCCACCAGCAATTCCGAGCGGAATGAGCAGTTCTTC.

This clonotype was seen at least ten times. The J gene is TRBJ2-2, the V gene TRBV12-5; no clear D gene. Germline V gives CDR1 LGHNT, CDR2 FRNRAP. V was shortened by 0 bases and J by 3 bases, with 11 bases between the two germline ends. The CDR3 is made up of 16 amino acids. The CDR3 region is CASGLVMGSDTGELFF. DNA for the CDR3: TGTGCTAGTGGTTTGGTAATGGGATCGGACACCGGGGAGCTGTTTTTT.

On this clonotype itself: This sequence may be a read error, since a much larger clone differs from it by one base. CDR3: CVSSSDEGPQHF. For the CDR3, the DNA is TGTGTCAGCAGCTCCGACGAGGGGCCCCAGCATTTT. The rearrangement joins TRBV11-2 to TRBJ1-5; D gene uncertain. This CDR3 is 12 amino acids long. Germline V CDR1 and CDR2: SGHAT, FQNNGV.

This clonotype was seen repeatedly, ten times or more. The chain recombines TRBV20-1 with TRBJ1-5; no firm D call. Germline V gives CDR1 DFQATT, CDR2 SNEGSKA (reference sequence). The CDR3 runs 17 residues. The germline V and J ends were trimmed by 1 base and 0 bases, with 16 bases remaining between them. In DNA, the CDR3 is TGCAGTGCTAGAGGAACTCGGAGAGGATATAGCAATCAGCCCCAGCATTTT. This encodes CSARGTRRGYSNQPQHF.

The V gene is TRBV4-1, the J gene TRBJ1-1; 8 nucleotides align to TRBD1. V lost 6 bases to trimming and J lost 2 bases; unmatched junction nucleotides: 14. Germline V gene lookup returns CDR1 MGHRA and CDR2 YSYEKL. This CDR3 is 17 amino acids long. CDR3 coding DNA: TGCGCCAGCAGGCCCGGGTTGTTAGACAGGGGAAACACTGAAGCTTTCTTT. Residues: CASRPGLLDRGNTEAFF.

This clonotype was counted only a few times. The rearrangement links TRBV7-3 to TRBJ2-2; perhaps TRBD1 as D (6 bases). Germline assignment: CDR1 SGHTA and CDR2 FQGTGA. The V end lost 5 bases, the J end lost 0 bases, and 10 bases lay between the germline ends. The CDR3 is made up of 15 amino acids. This CDR3 is CASSTGTTNTGELFF. The CDR3 nucleotides read TGTGCCAGCAGCACCGGGACAACGAACACCGGGGAGCTGTTTTTT.

In this sample, this clonotype turned up many times. The chain is built from TRBV19 and TRBJ2-1, with 14 bases lining up with TRBD2. CDR1 is LNHDA, CDR2 SQIVND, per germline (reference sequence). This CDR3 is built from 19 residues. J gave up 3 bases and V 5 bases, and 12 bases lay outside the gene matches. CDR3: CASSSPAPTSGRVYNEQFF. CDR3 DNA: TGTGCCAGTAGTTCCCCGGCCCCGACTAGCGGGAGGGTCTACAATGAGCAGTTCTTC.

This clonotype was counted at least ten times. The rearrangement links TRBV10-2 to TRBJ2-7; 7 bases are a match to TRBD1. This CDR3 comprises 13 residues. V was clipped by 6 bases and J by 3 bases; unmatched bases: 5. The V gene's germline CDR1 is WSHSY and CDR2 SAAADI. This chain's CDR3 is CASRMGQNYEQYF. Written as DNA, the CDR3 is TGCGCCAGCAGAATGGGACAGAACTACGAGCAGTACTTC.

This clonotype has a count of ten or more. V usage is TRBV3-1 and J usage is TRBJ1-6; weak D call: TRBD1 (5 bases). The germline V and J ends were trimmed by 3 bases and 6 bases, with 9 bases remaining between them. Germline lookup yields CDR1 LGHDT and CDR2 YNNKEL (reference sequence). This CDR3 comprises 14 residues. This CDR3 reads CASSHQGANSPLHF. Written as DNA, the CDR3 is TGTGCCAGCAGCCATCAAGGGGCTAATTCACCCCTCCACTTT.

The chain uses TRBV18 and TRBJ2-7, with D unresolved. V was pared by 2 bases and J by 4 bases, with 15 bases between. The CDR3 extends over 15 amino acids. The germline V gene encodes CDR1 KGHSH and CDR2 LQKENI. The CDR3 here is CASSPGSWVWYEQYF. CDR3 nucleotides: TGTGCCAGCTCACCAGGGTCCTGGGTTTGGTACGAGCAGTACTTC.

The sample holds many counts of this clonotype. The chain employs TRBV30 and TRBJ2-1; 7 bases are a match to TRBD2. The V gene end was trimmed by 0 bases and the J gene end by 7 bases; junction bases not matched to a gene: 12. In germline, CDR1 is GTSNPN, CDR2 SVGIG (reference sequence). The CDR3 consists of 16 residues. CDR3 nucleotide sequence: TGTGCCTGGAGTGTACATTGGGACTACCCCCTTAATGAGCAGTTCTTC. This sequence encodes CAWSVHWDYPLNEQFF.

The table lists this clonotype with many counts. The V call is TRBV11-2, the J call TRBJ2-3; D gene uncertain. Trimming pared 1 base from V and 7 bases from J, leaving 15 bases between. Germline V gene lookup returns CDR1 SGHAT and CDR2 FQNNGV. The CDR3 has 15 amino acids. Here the CDR3 DNA reads TGTGCCAGCAGCTTAGTTGCGTTTGGCGATAATACGCAGTATTTT. Translated, it gives CASSLVAFGDNTQYF.